A selection of T cell receptor beta chains follows, all from one sample in a study of T cell repertoires in cytomegalovirus infection. These receptors have no identified antigens. TCRdb used MiXCR to reprocess the reads, holding one entry per CDR3 protein. Of 800,000 to 950,000 distinct CDR3 sequences detected, around a third appear once; the ten largest clones hold around 11%. Source: cultured CD8+ T cells from PBMCs, taken from culture after CMV antigen stimulation. All receptors derive from a human donor in good health (CMV status not recorded). Some clones in this sample may be carry-over from other donors' samples. The CDR3 runs from the conserved cysteine through the conserved F or W. Fields, in order: V gene, D gene, J gene, clone size, CDR3 protein, CDR3 DNA. The D gene is left open where the match is weak. Some rows have no size entry. The others give once, few or many, or a class for an expanded clone.

>TRBV27|TRBD2|TRBJ2-4|-
CASSPGLGGNIQYF
TGTGCCAGCAGTCCGGGACTAGGGGGAAACATTCAGTACTTC
>TRBV7-7|-|TRBJ2-2|-
CASSRLGGPNTGELFF
TGTGCTAGCAGCCGCCTAGGGGGGCCTAACACCGGGGAGCTGTTTTTT
>TRBV7-9|-|TRBJ2-5|many
CASSSREVQYF
TGTGCCAGCAGCTCCAGGGAGGTCCAGTACTTC
>TRBV28|TRBD1|TRBJ1-2|-
CASSPDRVCTF
TGTGCCAGCAGTCCTGACAGGGTCTGCACCTTC
>TRBV18|TRBD1|TRBJ1-2|once
CVSSPLDRDYGYTF
TGTGTCAGCTCACCACTGGACAGGGACTATGGCTACACCTTC
>TRBV15|-|TRBJ1-2|-
CATSRDWARDINYGYTF
TGTGCCACCAGCAGAGATTGGGCCCGGGACATTAACTATGGCTACACCTTC
>TRBV4-1|-|TRBJ2-3|-
CASSQEKGGTDTQYF
TGCGCCAGCAGCCAAGAGAAAGGGGGTACAGATACGCAGTATTTT
>TRBV27|TRBD2|TRBJ2-2|-
CASSFVSGGPGELFF
TGTGCCAGCAGTTTTGTTAGCGGGGGCCCCGGGGAGCTGTTTTTT
>TRBV4-1|TRBD1|TRBJ1-2|-
CASSNTGDGYTF
TGCGCCAGCAGCAACACAGGGGATGGCTACACCTTC
>TRBV7-9|-|TRBJ2-1|many
CASSPKPSSNEQFF
TGTGCCAGCAGCCCTAAGCCGTCCTCCAATGAGCAGTTCTTC
>TRBV10-3|-|TRBJ1-3|-
CAISDGFSLGNTIYF
TGTGCCATCAGTGACGGGTTTTCGCTGGGAAACACCATATATTTT
>TRBV12-5|-|TRBJ2-3|few
CASGLSVDTQYF
TGTGCTAGTGGTTTGTCGGTGGATACGCAGTATTTT
>TRBV27|-|TRBJ1-1|-
CASTRSGVPEAFF
TGTGCCAGCACCCGATCCGGGGTGCCTGAAGCTTTCTTT
>TRBV6-5|-|TRBJ1-2|few
CASRRDTLHPYYTF
TGTGCCAGCAGACGGGACACTCTTCATCCGTATTACACCTTC
>TRBV7-9|TRBD1|TRBJ2-1|few
CASSSQGPSYNEQFF
TGTGCCAGCAGCTCACAGGGGCCATCCTACAATGAGCAGTTCTTC
>TRBV29-1|-|TRBJ2-2|-
CSVEDRQLTGELFF
TGCAGCGTTGAAGATCGCCAGCTCACCGGGGAGCTGTTTTTT
>TRBV7-9|-|TRBJ2-1|few
CASSLFLSSYNEQFF
TGTGCCAGCAGCTTATTCCTTAGCTCCTACAATGAGCAGTTCTTC
>TRBV7-9|TRBD1|TRBJ2-1|many
CASSSSKQGPSYNEQFF
TGTGCCAGCAGCTCCTCAAAACAGGGGCCCTCCTACAATGAGCAGTTCTTC
>TRBV12-3/TRBV12-4|-|TRBJ2-2|few
CASSPPGARTGELFF
TGTGCCAGCAGTCCCCCGGGGGCACGCACCGGGGAGCTGTTTTTT
>TRBV6-2/TRBV6-3|TRBD1|TRBJ2-2|-
CVSTQGVTGTGELFF
TGTGTCAGCACCCAGGGGGTAACTGGGACCGGGGAGCTGTTTTTT
>TRBV6-2/TRBV6-3|-|TRBJ2-1|-
CASSYGGYLINEQFF
TGTGCCAGCAGTTACGGGGGATACCTTATCAATGAGCAGTTCTTC
>TRBV6-5|-|TRBJ1-1|few
CASSTGTVVNTEAFF
TGTGCCAGCAGTACGGGGACGGTGGTGAACACTGAAGCTTTCTTT
>TRBV6-6|-|TRBJ2-3|-
CASSASTFDTQYF
TGTGCCAGCAGTGCATCAACTTTTGATACGCAGTATTTT
>TRBV7-3|-|TRBJ2-2|many
CASSLTLRGLSTGELFF
TGTGCCAGCAGCTTAACATTACGCGGTCTTAGCACCGGGGAGCTGTTTTTT
>TRBV6-1|TRBD1|TRBJ2-5|few
CASFDRVETQYF
TGTGCCAGTTTCGACAGGGTAGAGACCCAGTACTTC
>TRBV7-2|-|TRBJ1-2|many
CASSLLLDSYGGYTF
TGTGCCAGCAGTTTACTACTCGACAGCTACGGGGGCTACACCTTC
>TRBV4-2|-|TRBJ1-2|-
CASSQDGGKDGYTF
TGTGCCAGCAGCCAAGATGGGGGAAAGGATGGCTACACCTTC
>TRBV7-2|-|TRBJ2-7|few
CASSPTSREQYF
TGTGCCAGCAGCCCTACGTCAAGGGAGCAGTACTTC
>TRBV6-6|TRBD1|TRBJ1-5|-
CASTQSTGADNQPQHF
TGTGCCAGCACCCAATCGACAGGGGCCGACAATCAGCCCCAACATTTT
>TRBV29-1|TRBD1|TRBJ1-2|-
CSVENRGGYTF
TGCAGCGTTGAAAACAGGGGGGGGTACACCTTC
>TRBV7-9|TRBD2|TRBJ2-5|few
CASSFRTSGYQETQYF
TGTGCCAGCAGCTTTCGCACTAGCGGGTACCAAGAGACCCAGTACTTC
>TRBV9|-|TRBJ1-2|-
CASSLVTNYGYTF
TGTGCCAGCAGCCTAGTTACTAACTATGGCTACACCTTC
>TRBV6-2/TRBV6-3|-|TRBJ1-1|-
CASSSRAVEAFF
TGTGCCAGCAGTTCCCGGGCGGTCGAAGCTTTCTTT
>TRBV5-5|-|TRBJ1-1|-
CASSLGGRIEAFF
TGTGCCAGCAGCTTGGGGGGGCGGATCGAAGCTTTCTTT
>TRBV25-1|TRBD2|TRBJ2-1|-
CASSENLPGLAGGRVSYNEQFF
TGTGCCAGCAGTGAAAACCTCCCGGGACTAGCGGGGGGCCGGGTTTCCTACAATGAGCAGTTCTTC
>TRBV19|-|TRBJ2-4|-
CASSNIRGAAKNIQYF
TGTGCCAGTAGTAATATCAGGGGTGCGGCCAAAAACATTCAGTACTTC
>TRBV7-6|TRBD1|TRBJ1-1|-
CASSRDRGQDTEAFF
TGTGCCAGCAGCAGGGACAGGGGGCAGGACACTGAAGCTTTCTTT
>TRBV7-9|-|TRBJ2-7|few
CASSPPGTRYEQYF
TGTGCCAGCAGCCCCCCGGGCACTCGATACGAGCAGTACTTC
>TRBV4-3|-|TRBJ2-1|few
CASSQEYRDNEQFF
TGCGCCAGCAGCCAAGAATACAGGGACAATGAGCAGTTCTTC
>TRBV6-2/TRBV6-3|-|TRBJ1-1|-
CASITGVPNTEAFF
TGTGCCAGCATTACGGGGGTTCCGAACACTGAAGCTTTCTTT
>TRBV7-6|-|TRBJ1-2|few
CASSSQRGINYGYTF
TGTGCCAGCAGCTCCCAGAGGGGCATTAACTATGGCTACACCTTC
>TRBV9|-|TRBJ1-2|few
CASSDRATF
TGTGCCAGCAGCGACCGGGCCACCTTC
>TRBV11-3|-|TRBJ2-1|-
CASSLVSRTPFYNEQFF
TGTGCCAGCAGCTTAGTCTCCCGGACGCCCTTTTACAATGAGCAGTTCTTC
>TRBV28|-|TRBJ2-3|-
CASSPVGPSDTQYF
TGTGCCAGCAGCCCCGTGGGGCCGTCAGATACGCAGTATTTT
>TRBV2|-|TRBJ2-7|-
CASSDRGTYEQYF
TGTGCCAGCAGTGATCGCGGTACCTACGAGCAGTACTTC
>TRBV4-1|-|TRBJ1-2|-
CASSFPGWEMVDGYTF
TGCGCCAGCAGCTTCCCCGGATGGGAAATGGTAGATGGCTACACCTTC